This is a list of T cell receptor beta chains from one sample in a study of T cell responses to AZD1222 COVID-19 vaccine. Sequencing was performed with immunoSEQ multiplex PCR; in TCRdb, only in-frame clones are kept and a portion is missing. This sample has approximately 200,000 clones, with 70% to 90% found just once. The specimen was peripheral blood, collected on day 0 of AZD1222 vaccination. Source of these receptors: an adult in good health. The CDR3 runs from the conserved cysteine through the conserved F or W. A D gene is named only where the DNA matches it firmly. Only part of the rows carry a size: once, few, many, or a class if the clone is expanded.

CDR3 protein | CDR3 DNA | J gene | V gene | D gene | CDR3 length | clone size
CSASRGGGGGYTF | TGCAGTGCTAGTCGCGGGGGAGGGGGCGGCTACACCTTC | TRBJ1-2 | TRBV20-1 | TRBD1 | 13 | .
CASSLDQGAGDTEAFF | TGTGCCAGCAGCTTAGACCAGGGAGCAGGGGACACTGAAGCTTTCTTT | TRBJ1-1 | TRBV7-2 | . | 16 | .
CASSHRDRDSPLHF | TGTGCCAGCAGCCACCGGGACAGGGATTCACCCCTCCACTTT | TRBJ1-6 | TRBV3-1/TRBV3-2 | TRBD1 | 14 | .
CASSEDWAGLNYEQYF | TGTGCCAGCAGTGAAGATTGGGCAGGGCTGAACTACGAGCAGTACTTC | TRBJ2-7 | TRBV6-1 | . | 16 | once
CAWSHGSNQPQHF | TGTGCCTGGAGTCACGGTAGCAATCAGCCCCAGCATTTT | TRBJ1-5 | TRBV30 | . | 13 | .
CASSLRQGALYGYTF | TGTGCCAGCAGCTTAAGACAGGGGGCTCTCTATGGCTACACCTTC | TRBJ1-2 | TRBV5-5 | TRBD1 | 15 | few
CAWSGLAGGNEQFF | TGTGCCTGGAGTGGGCTAGCGGGGGGGAATGAGCAGTTCTTC | TRBJ2-1 | TRBV30 | TRBD2 | 14 | .
CASSPIAGGTGNTGELFF | TGTGCCAGCAGCCCAATAGCGGGGGGGACGGGGAACACCGGGGAGCTGTTTTTT | TRBJ2-2 | TRBV7-2 | TRBD2 | 18 | .
CASSILQLNYGYTF | TGTGCCAGTAGTATTTTACAGCTAAACTATGGCTACACTTTC | TRBJ1-2 | TRBV19 | . | 14 | .
CASGRLDKPAYGYTF | TGTGCCAGCGGAAGACTCGATAAACCCGCCTATGGCTACACCTTC | TRBJ1-2 | TRBV6-5 | . | 15 | .
CASSRDYTYEQYF | TGTGCCAGCAGCCGGGACTATACCTACGAGCAGTACTTC | TRBJ2-7 | TRBV6-5 | TRBD2 | 13 | .
CASSLGLTSYNEQFF | TGCGCCAGCAGCTTAGGGCTGACTTCCTACAATGAGCAGTTCTTC | TRBJ2-1 | TRBV5-1 | . | 15 | .
CASSPEGERVVADTQYF | TGTGCCAGCAGCCCCGAGGGGGAGAGGGTGGTTGCAGATACGCAGTATTTT | TRBJ2-3 | TRBV4-2 | . | 17 | .
CASSVSVSSYEQYF | TGTGCCAGCAGCGTATCGGTGAGCTCCTACGAGCAGTACTTC | TRBJ2-7 | TRBV9 | . | 14 | .
CAISESSGEGYEQYF | TGTGCCATCAGTGAGTCCTCGGGAGAGGGCTACGAGCAGTACTTC | TRBJ2-7 | TRBV10-3 | . | 15 | .
CASGHGSYNSPLHF | TGTGCCAGCGGCCATGGCTCCTATAATTCACCCCTCCACTTT | TRBJ1-6 | TRBV2 | . | 14 | .
CASSNREINSPLHF | TGTGCCAGTAGTAACAGGGAGATTAATTCACCCCTCCACTTT | TRBJ1-6 | TRBV19 | . | 14 | .
CASSKQGQNSPLHF | TGTGCCAGCAGTAAACAGGGGCAGAATTCACCCCTCCACTTT | TRBJ1-6 | TRBV6-5 | TRBD1 | 14 | .
CASSLAGGPYEQYF | TGTGCCAGCAGTTTAGCGGGGGGTCCCTACGAGCAGTACTTC | TRBJ2-7 | TRBV27 | TRBD2 | 14 | .
CASSPRRHGKQGGGTEAFF | TGTGCCAGCTCACCACGACGACACGGAAAACAGGGAGGCGGCACTGAAGCTTTCTTT | TRBJ1-1 | TRBV18 | . | 19 | few
CATTTPRGGSTEAFF | TGTGCCACTACGACCCCGAGGGGGGGAAGCACTGAAGCTTTCTTT | TRBJ1-1 | TRBV5-4 | . | 15 | .
CASSSRQGAETGELFF | TGTGCCAGCAGCTCACGACAGGGGGCAGAGACCGGGGAGCTGTTTTTT | TRBJ2-2 | TRBV7-3 | TRBD1 | 16 | .
CASSEIKDNEQFF | TGTGCCAGCAGTGAAATTAAGGACAATGAGCAGTTCTTC | TRBJ2-1 | TRBV2 | . | 13 | .
CASSPEGTTNEKLFF | TGTGCCAGCAGCCCCGAGGGGACAACTAATGAAAAACTGTTTTTT | TRBJ1-4 | TRBV5-5 | . | 15 | .
CASSFRASPNSPLHF | TGTGCCAGTAGTTTCCGGGCCTCACCGAATTCACCCCTCCACTTT | TRBJ1-6 | TRBV19 | . | 15 | .
CASSLLAGGLLGELFF | TGTGCCAGCAGCTTACTAGCGGGGGGCCTACTAGGGGAGCTGTTTTTT | TRBJ2-2 | TRBV5-6 | TRBD2 | 16 | .
CASSLDPSDYGYTF | TGCGCCAGCAGCTTAGACCCTAGCGACTATGGCTACACCTTC | TRBJ1-2 | TRBV5-1 | . | 14 | once
CASSLLGGTDTQYF | TGTGCCAGCAGTCTGTTGGGAGGCACAGATACGCAGTATTTT | TRBJ2-3 | TRBV2 | . | 14 | once
CASRTDLFSTLHF | TGTGCCAGCAGGACGGACTTATTCTCCACCCTCCACTTT | TRBJ1-6 | TRBV27 | . | 13 | .
CASSTGQAIYGYTF | TGTGCCAGTAGTACAGGACAAGCGATCTATGGCTACACCTTC | TRBJ1-2 | TRBV19 | . | 14 | .
CASSLTGSSRTDTQYF | TGTGCCAGCAGCTTAACGGGGAGTAGTCGAACAGATACGCAGTATTTT | TRBJ2-3 | TRBV7-6 | . | 16 | once
CAISDKANTEAFF | TGTGCCATCAGTGACAAGGCGAACACTGAAGCTTTCTTT | TRBJ1-1 | TRBV10-3 | . | 13 | .
CASNPNDGPRLYGYTF | TGTGCCAGTAATCCAAACGACGGGCCGCGTCTCTATGGCTACACCTTC | TRBJ1-2 | TRBV19 | . | 16 | .
CASSPGQAVGYTF | TGTGCCAGCAGCCCGGGACAGGCGGTTGGCTACACCTTC | TRBJ1-2 | TRBV6-2/TRBV6-3 | TRBD1 | 13 | .
CASSPSRILYGYTF | TGTGCCAGCAGCCCCTCACGGATACTCTATGGCTACACCTTC | TRBJ1-2 | TRBV7-8 | . | 14 | .
CASSQDGTENYGYTF | TGCGCCAGCAGCCAAGATGGGACAGAAAACTATGGCTACACCTTC | TRBJ1-2 | TRBV4-1 | TRBD1 | 15 | .
CAWVGQGNEKLFF | TGTGCCTGGGTAGGGCAGGGGAATGAAAAACTGTTTTTT | TRBJ1-4 | TRBV30 | . | 13 | once
CASSPETGSDSPLHF | TGTGCCAGCAGCCCTGAGACAGGCTCGGATTCACCCCTCCACTTT | TRBJ1-6 | TRBV7-9 | . | 15 | .
CASLSFRDSLEETQYF | TGTGCCAGCCTGAGCTTTCGCGACAGCCTCGAAGAGACCCAGTACTTC | TRBJ2-5 | TRBV2 | . | 16 | .
CASSLRSWSQETQYF | TGTGCCAGCAGCTTGAGGAGTTGGTCCCAAGAGACCCAGTACTTC | TRBJ2-5 | TRBV7-8 | . | 15 | few
CASSAYRDEQYF | TGTGCCAGCAGCGCCTACAGGGACGAGCAGTACTTC | TRBJ2-7 | TRBV5-4 | . | 12 | .
CASSTRDSTDTQYF | TGTGCCAGCAGTACACGGGATTCCACAGATACGCAGTATTTT | TRBJ2-3 | TRBV28 | . | 14 | .
CASSPVGSTDTQYF | TGTGCCAGCTCACCAGTGGGGAGCACAGATACGCAGTATTTT | TRBJ2-3 | TRBV18 | . | 14 | .
CATFPATTTDTQYF | TGTGCCACCTTTCCCGCTACCACCACAGATACGCAGTATTTT | TRBJ2-3 | TRBV5-6 | . | 14 | .
CASSLDHSMNTEAFF | TGTGCCAGCAGCTTAGATCACAGTATGAACACTGAAGCTTTCTTT | TRBJ1-1 | TRBV13 | . | 15 | few
CASRRQVQETQYF | TGTGCCAGCAGGCGACAAGTCCAAGAGACCCAGTACTTC | TRBJ2-5 | TRBV6-5 | . | 13 | .
CASSRDRAMGLGMNTEAFF | TGTGCCAGCAGTAGGGACAGGGCCATGGGTCTTGGAATGAACACTGAAGCTTTCTTT | TRBJ1-1 | TRBV5-5 | TRBD1 | 19 | .
CAWRENWDTEAFF | TGTGCCTGGAGAGAAAACTGGGACACTGAAGCTTTCTTT | TRBJ1-1 | TRBV30 | . | 13 | .
CAISDETQVGGYTF | TGTGCCATCAGTGACGAAACACAGGTGGGAGGCTACACCTTC | TRBJ1-2 | TRBV10-3 | . | 14 | .
CASSSTGGSNQPQHF | TGTGCCAGCAGCTCGACAGGGGGGAGCAATCAGCCCCAGCATTTT | TRBJ1-5 | TRBV3-1/TRBV3-2 | TRBD1 | 15 | .
CASSQGGGATGELFF | TGTGCCAGCAGCCAAGGCGGGGGGGCGACCGGGGAGCTGTTTTTT | TRBJ2-2 | TRBV4-2 | TRBD2 | 15 | .